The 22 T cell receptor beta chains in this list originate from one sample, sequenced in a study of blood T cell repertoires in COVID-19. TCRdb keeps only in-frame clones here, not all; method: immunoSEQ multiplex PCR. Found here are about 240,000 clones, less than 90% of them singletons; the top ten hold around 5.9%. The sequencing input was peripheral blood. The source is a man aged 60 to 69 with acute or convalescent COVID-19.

CDR3 in amino acids: CASSQLDRRNTIYF. CDR3 coding DNA: TGTGCCAGCAGCCAACTGGACAGAAGGAACACCATATATTTT. The chain recombines TRBV3-1 (or the pseudogene TRBV3-2) with TRBJ1-3; the D gene is possibly TRBD1 (6 bases). Trimming shortened V by 2 bases and J by 7 bases, and 12 bases separated the two germline ends. The CDR3 extends over 14 amino acids. From germline, CDR1 is LGHDT and CDR2 YNNKEL (reference sequence).

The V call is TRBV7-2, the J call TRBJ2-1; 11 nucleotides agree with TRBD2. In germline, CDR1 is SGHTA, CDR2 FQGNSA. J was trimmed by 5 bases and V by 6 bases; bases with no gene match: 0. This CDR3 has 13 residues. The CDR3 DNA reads TGTGCCAGCAGGGGACTAGCGGACAATGAGCAGTTCTTC. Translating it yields CASRGLADNEQFF.

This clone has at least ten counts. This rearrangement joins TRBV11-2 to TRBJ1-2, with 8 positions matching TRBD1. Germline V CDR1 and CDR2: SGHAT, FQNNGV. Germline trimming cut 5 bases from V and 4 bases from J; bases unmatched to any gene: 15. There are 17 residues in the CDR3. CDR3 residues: CASSPGTGGGSGYGYTF. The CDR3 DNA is TGTGCCAGCAGCCCCGGGACAGGAGGAGGATCCGGCTATGGCTACACCTTC.

The CDR3 bases are TGTGCCTGGAGTGTACAGGGACAGCCCCAGCATTTT. As protein: CAWSVQGQPQHF. The V gene is TRBV30, the J gene TRBJ1-5; D might be TRBD1 (6 bases). V dropped 0 bases and J dropped 7 bases, with 7 bases sitting between them. The CDR3 spans 12 residues. Germline CDR1 reads GTSNPN; CDR2 reads SVGIG (reference sequence).

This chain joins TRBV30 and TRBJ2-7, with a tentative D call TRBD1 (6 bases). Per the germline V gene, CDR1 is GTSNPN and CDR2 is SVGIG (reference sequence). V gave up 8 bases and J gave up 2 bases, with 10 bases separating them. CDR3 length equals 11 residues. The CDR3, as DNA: TGTGCCACCGGGACAACCTACGAGCAGTACTTC. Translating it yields CATGTTYEQYF.

CDR3 coding DNA: TGTGCCAGCAGCTTAGTGCCGACAGGGCGAACTGAAGCTTTCTTT. Its protein product is CASSLVPTGRTEAFF. V is TRBV7-2 and J is TRBJ1-1, with 7 nucleotides matching TRBD1. V was pared by 1 base and J by 5 bases, with 7 bases of the junction left unmatched. This CDR3 is 15 amino acids long. Germline V CDR1 and CDR2: SGHTA, FQGNSA.

The CDR3 region is CASQTTGNTEAFF. The CDR3 nucleotides are TGTGCCAGCCAAACAACGGGGAACACTGAAGCTTTCTTT. The chain couples TRBV6-5 to TRBJ1-1; D remains unclear. This CDR3 is built from 13 residues. Germline lookup yields CDR1 MNHEY and CDR2 SVGAGI. V was clipped by 8 bases and J by 1 base, with 11 bases between them.

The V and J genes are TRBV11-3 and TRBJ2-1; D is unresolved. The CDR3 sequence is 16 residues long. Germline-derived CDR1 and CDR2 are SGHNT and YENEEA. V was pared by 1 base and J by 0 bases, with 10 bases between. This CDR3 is CASSLGISGSYNEQFF. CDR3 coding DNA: TGTGCCAGCAGCTTAGGTATTTCCGGCTCCTACAATGAGCAGTTCTTC.

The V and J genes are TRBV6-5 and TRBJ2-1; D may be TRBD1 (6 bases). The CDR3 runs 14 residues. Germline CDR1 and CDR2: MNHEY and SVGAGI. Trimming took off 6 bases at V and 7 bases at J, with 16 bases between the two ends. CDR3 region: CASSPKGVGNEQFF. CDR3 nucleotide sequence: TGTGCCAGCAGCCCAAAGGGGGTAGGTAATGAGCAGTTCTTC.

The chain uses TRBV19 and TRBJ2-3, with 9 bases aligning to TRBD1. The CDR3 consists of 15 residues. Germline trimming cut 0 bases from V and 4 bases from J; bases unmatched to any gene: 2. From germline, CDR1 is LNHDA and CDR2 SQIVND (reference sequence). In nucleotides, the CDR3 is TGTGCCAGTAGTATAGAGGGACAGGGAGCAGATACGCAGTATTTT. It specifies CASSIEGQGADTQYF.

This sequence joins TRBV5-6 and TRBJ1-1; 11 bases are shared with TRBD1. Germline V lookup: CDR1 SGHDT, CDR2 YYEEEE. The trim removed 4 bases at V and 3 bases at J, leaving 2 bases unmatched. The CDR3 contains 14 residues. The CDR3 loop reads CASSGDRGDTEAFF. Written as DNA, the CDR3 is TGTGCCAGCAGCGGGGACAGGGGGGACACTGAAGCTTTCTTT.

CDR3 nucleotides: TGCGCCAGCAGCTTGGACGGACAGTTTGGCTACACCTTC. Protein product: CASSLDGQFGYTF. The chain links TRBV5-1 to TRBJ1-2, with D perhaps TRBD1 (6 bases). The CDR3 is 13 amino acids. The V and J ends lost 0 bases and 7 bases respectively, with 10 bases between them. CDR1 and CDR2 (germline): SGHRS, YFSETQ. The whole variable domain, remainder taken from reference TRBV5-1 and TRBJ1-2, is KAGVTQTPRYLIKTRGQQVTLSCSPISGHRSVSWYQQTPGQGLQFLFEYFSETQRNKGNFPGRFSGRQFSNSRSEMNVSTLELGDSALYLCASSLDGQFGYTFGSGTRLTVV.

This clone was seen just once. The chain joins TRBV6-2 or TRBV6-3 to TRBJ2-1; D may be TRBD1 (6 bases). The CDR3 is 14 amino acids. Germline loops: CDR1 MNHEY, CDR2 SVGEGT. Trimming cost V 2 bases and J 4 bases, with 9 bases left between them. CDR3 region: CASSYEDRYNEQFF. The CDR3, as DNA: TGTGCCAGCAGTTACGAGGACAGATACAATGAGCAGTTCTTC.

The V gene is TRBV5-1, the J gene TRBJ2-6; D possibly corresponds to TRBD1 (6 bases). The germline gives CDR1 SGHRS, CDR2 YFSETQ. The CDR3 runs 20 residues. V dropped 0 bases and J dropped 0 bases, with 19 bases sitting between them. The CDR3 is CASSLDLFLQGPSGANVLTF. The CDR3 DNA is TGCGCCAGCAGCTTGGACCTATTCCTACAGGGCCCCTCTGGGGCCAACGTCCTGACTTTC.

CDR3 loop: CASTPPPDSYRPYEQYF. Written as DNA, the CDR3 is TGTGCCAGCACCCCTCCCCCAGACTCCTACAGGCCCTACGAGCAGTACTTC. The chain couples TRBV28 to TRBJ2-7, with a weak D call TRBD1 (5 bases). The CDR3 runs to 17 residues. Germline-derived CDR1 and CDR2 are MDHEN and SYDVKM. Trimming took off 7 bases at V and 2 bases at J, with 24 bases between the two ends.

The CDR3 sequence: CASSQVRGEAGELFF. CDR3 coding DNA: TGCGCCAGCAGCCAAGTACGAGGGGAGGCGGGGGAGCTGTTTTTT. V gene TRBV4-3 combines with J gene TRBJ2-2, with a possible D match to TRBD2 (6 bases). The germline V and J ends were trimmed by 1 base and 8 bases, with 14 bases remaining between them. Germline V CDR1 and CDR2: LGHNA, YSLEER. This CDR3 contains 15 residues.

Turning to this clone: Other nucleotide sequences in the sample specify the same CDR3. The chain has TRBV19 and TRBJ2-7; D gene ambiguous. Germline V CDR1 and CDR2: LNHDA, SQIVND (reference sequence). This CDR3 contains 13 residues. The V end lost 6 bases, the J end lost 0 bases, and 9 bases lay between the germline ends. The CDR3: CASSRQSSYEQYF. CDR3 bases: TGTGCCAGTAGCCGACAATCCTCCTACGAGCAGTACTTC.

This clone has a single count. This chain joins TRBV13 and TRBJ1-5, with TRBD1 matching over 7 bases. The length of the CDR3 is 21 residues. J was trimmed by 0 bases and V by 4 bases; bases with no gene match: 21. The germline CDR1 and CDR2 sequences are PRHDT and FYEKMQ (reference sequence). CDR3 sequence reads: CASSYGDRASLSVDSNQPQHF. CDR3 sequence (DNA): TGTGCCAGCAGCTACGGAGACAGGGCATCCTTATCGGTGGATAGCAATCAGCCCCAGCATTTT.

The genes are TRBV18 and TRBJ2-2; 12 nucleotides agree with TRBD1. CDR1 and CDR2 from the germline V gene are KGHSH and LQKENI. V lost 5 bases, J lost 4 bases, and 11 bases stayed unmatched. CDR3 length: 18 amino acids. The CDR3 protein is CASSSGTGGAGSTGELFF. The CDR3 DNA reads TGTGCCAGCTCATCCGGGACAGGGGGCGCAGGGTCCACCGGGGAGCTGTTTTTT.

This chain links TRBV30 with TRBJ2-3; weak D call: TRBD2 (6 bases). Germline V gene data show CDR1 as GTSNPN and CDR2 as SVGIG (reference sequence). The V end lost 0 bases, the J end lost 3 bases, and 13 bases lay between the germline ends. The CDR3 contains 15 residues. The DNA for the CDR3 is TGTGCCTGGAGTGTATCGTCGGGAGTTACAGATACGCAGTATTTT. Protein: CAWSVSSGVTDTQYF.

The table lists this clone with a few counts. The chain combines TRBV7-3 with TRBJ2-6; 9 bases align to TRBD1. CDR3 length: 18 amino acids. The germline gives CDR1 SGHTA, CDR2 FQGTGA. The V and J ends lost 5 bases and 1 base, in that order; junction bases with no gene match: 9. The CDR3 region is CASSRRDRVGSGANVLTF. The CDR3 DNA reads TGTGCCAGCAGCCGCCGGGACAGGGTAGGGTCTGGGGCCAACGTCCTGACTTTC.

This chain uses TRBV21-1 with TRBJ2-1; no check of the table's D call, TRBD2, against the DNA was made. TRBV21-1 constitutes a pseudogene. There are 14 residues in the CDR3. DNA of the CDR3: TGTGCCAGCAGCAAGGATTACCGGGGGAATGAGCAGTTCTTC. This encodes CASSKDYRGNEQFF.